These T cell receptor beta chains were read from a single sample in a study of blood T cell repertoires in COVID-19. Generated by immunoSEQ multiplex PCR, the TCRdb table keeps only in-frame clones and is missing some. The data contain roughly 500,000 clones, 89% of them singletons. The sample comprised peripheral blood. The receptors were gathered from a man aged 18 to 35 with COVID-19, enrolled during active disease. The CDR3 runs from the conserved cysteine through the conserved F or W. A D gene is named only where the DNA matches it firmly. Not all rows give a size; the values are once, few, many and, for expanded clones, a class.

length	V	size	J	D	CDR3	DNA
14	TRBV30	NA	TRBJ2-3	NA	CAWSVTSGGDTQYF	TGTGCCTGGAGTGTGACTAGTGGGGGGGATACGCAGTATTTT
16	TRBV9	NA	TRBJ2-7	TRBD2	CASSVGLAGAFYEQYF	TGTGCCAGCAGCGTAGGACTAGCGGGCGCATTCTACGAGCAGTACTTC
15	TRBV5-5	NA	TRBJ2-7	TRBD1	CASSSPSRTGYEQYF	TGTGCCAGCAGCTCACCTTCCAGGACAGGGTACGAGCAGTACTTC
17	TRBV5-4	NA	TRBJ2-3	TRBD2	CASTEAGGRRFTDTQYF	TGTGCCAGCACCGAAGCGGGGGGGCGGAGGTTCACAGATACGCAGTATTTT
14	TRBV19	NA	TRBJ2-3	TRBD2	CASRRTSGSYTQYF	TGTGCCAGTAGAAGGACTAGCGGGAGTTATACGCAGTATTTT
13	TRBV19	NA	TRBJ1-1	NA	CASSGAINTEAFF	TGTGCCAGTAGTGGAGCCATAAACACTGAAGCTTTCTTT
15	TRBV6-2/TRBV6-3	NA	TRBJ2-7	TRBD1	CASSSSGTGGFEQYF	TGTGCCAGCAGTTCGTCCGGGACAGGGGGCTTCGAGCAGTACTTC
12	TRBV7-2	NA	TRBJ1-2	NA	CASSWTDYGYTF	TGTGCCAGCAGCTGGACAGACTATGGCTACACCTTC
14	TRBV7-8	NA	TRBJ2-3	NA	CASSLGQGTDTQYF	TGTGCCAGCAGCTTAGGGCAGGGAACAGATACGCAGTATTTT
13	TRBV11-2	NA	TRBJ2-1	TRBD2	CASSLGLAHEQFF	TGTGCCAGCAGCCTGGGACTAGCCCACGAGCAGTTCTTC
15	TRBV7-8	NA	TRBJ2-7	TRBD2	CASSPLAGGPLEQYF	TGTGCCAGCAGCCCACTAGCGGGAGGACCCCTGGAGCAGTACTTC
13	TRBV10-2	NA	TRBJ1-5	NA	CASSEQINQPQHF	TGCGCCAGCAGTGAACAGATCAATCAGCCCCAGCATTTT
15	TRBV19	NA	TRBJ2-7	TRBD1	CASTDRVGSSYEQYF	TGTGCCAGTACTGACAGGGTGGGGAGCTCCTACGAGCAGTACTTC
15	TRBV19	NA	TRBJ2-1	NA	CASMPADSSYNEQFF	TGTGCCAGTATGCCGGCGGACAGCTCCTACAATGAGCAGTTCTTC
17	TRBV27	NA	TRBJ2-5	TRBD2	CASSLTSGSSLEETQYF	TGTGCCAGCAGCCTGACTAGCGGGAGCAGTTTGGAGGAGACCCAGTACTTC
14	TRBV19	NA	TRBJ1-6	NA	CASSRGGQNSPLHF	TGTGCCAGTAGTAGGGGGGGCCAGAATTCACCCCTCCACTTT
16	TRBV6-1	NA	TRBJ1-1	NA	CASSEGQGREGLEAFF	TGTGCCAGCAGTGAAGGGCAGGGCAGGGAAGGCCTGGAAGCTTTCTTT
16	TRBV12-5	NA	TRBJ2-1	TRBD2	CASGQNLAGGYNEQFF	TGTGCTAGTGGCCAGAACTTAGCGGGGGGCTACAATGAGCAGTTCTTC
14	TRBV10-2	NA	TRBJ1-1	TRBD1	CASSAGTGITEAFF	TGCGCCAGCAGTGCGGGGACAGGGATAACTGAAGCTTTCTTT
17	TRBV7-9	NA	TRBJ2-3	TRBD2	CASSLVTTSGGTDTQYF	TGTGCCAGCAGCTTAGTTACGACTAGCGGAGGCACAGATACGCAGTATTTT
16	TRBV7-9	NA	TRBJ1-1	NA	CASSLGDKRWDTEAFF	TGTGCCAGCAGCTTAGGGGATAAGCGGTGGGACACTGAAGCTTTCTTT
13	TRBV18	NA	TRBJ1-2	TRBD1	CASSPDRAYGYTF	TGTGCCAGCTCACCAGACAGGGCCTATGGCTACACCTTC
15	TRBV18	NA	TRBJ1-1	TRBD1	CASSFGQGDITEAFF	TGTGCCAGCTCATTTGGACAGGGCGATATAACTGAAGCTTTCTTT
12	TRBV5-6	NA	TRBJ2-7	NA	CASSPGWAEQYF	TGTGCCAGCAGCCCTGGCTGGGCCGAGCAGTACTTC
19	TRBV7-9	once	TRBJ1-2	TRBD1	CASSLGSGDRARKFYGYTF	TGTGCCAGCAGCTTAGGCTCTGGGGACAGGGCCCGGAAATTCTATGGCTACACCTTC
14	TRBV4-1	NA	TRBJ2-5	NA	CASSQLQFEETQYF	TGCGCCAGCAGCCAACTGCAGTTTGAAGAGACCCAGTACTTC
19	TRBV7-9	NA	TRBJ2-3	TRBD2	CASSSVVFSGGRVTDTQYF	TGTGCCAGCAGCAGTGTTGTCTTTAGCGGGGGCCGCGTCACAGATACGCAGTATTTT
16	TRBV3-1/TRBV3-2	NA	TRBJ2-3	NA	CASSRRVAGGTDTQYF	TGTGCCAGCAGCCGCCGGGTAGCAGGGGGCACAGATACGCAGTATTTT
13	TRBV5-5	NA	TRBJ2-5	NA	CASSLDWEETQYF	TGTGCCAGCAGCTTGGATTGGGAGGAGACCCAGTACTTC
16	TRBV19	NA	TRBJ2-1	TRBD2	CASSIEVSGSRNEQFF	TGTGCCAGTAGTATAGAGGTTAGCGGGAGCCGAAATGAGCAGTTCTTC
12	TRBV19	few	TRBJ1-5	NA	CASSIGRQPQHF	TGTGCCAGTAGTATAGGGAGACAGCCCCAGCATTTT
15	TRBV4-1	once	TRBJ2-1	TRBD1	CASSHLGTGDNEQFF	TGCGCCAGCAGCCACCTCGGGACAGGGGACAATGAGCAGTTCTTC
15	TRBV19	NA	TRBJ1-2	NA	CASSIDSPSNYGYTF	TGTGCCAGTAGTATTGACAGCCCCTCTAACTATGGCTACACCTTC
16	TRBV19	once	TRBJ2-7	NA	CASSIGWAGAPLEQYF	TGTGCCAGTAGTATAGGGTGGGCAGGGGCCCCCCTCGAGCAGTACTTC
15	TRBV5-8	once	TRBJ1-2	TRBD1	CASSWIRGVDYGYTF	TGTGCCAGCAGCTGGATCAGGGGGGTAGACTATGGCTACACCTTC
14	TRBV24-1	NA	TRBJ2-1	NA	CATSDASSYNEQFF	TGTGCCACCAGTGATGCCAGCTCCTACAATGAGCAGTTCTTC
17	TRBV19	NA	TRBJ2-3	NA	CASSIDWGGTSTDTQYF	TGTGCCAGTAGTATAGATTGGGGCGGAACTAGCACAGATACGCAGTATTTT
17	TRBV19	NA	TRBJ2-1	TRBD2	CASSIGGLALSYNEQFF	TGTGCCAGTAGTATCGGAGGACTAGCGCTCTCCTACAATGAGCAGTTCTTC
17	TRBV7-2	once	TRBJ2-3	TRBD2	CASSPSSGRGATDTQYF	TGTGCCAGCAGCCCGTCTAGCGGGAGAGGGGCGACAGATACGCAGTATTTT
14	TRBV19	NA	TRBJ1-3	TRBD1	CASGQGRSGNTIYF	TGTGCCAGCGGACAGGGGCGCTCTGGAAACACCATATATTTT
14	TRBV30	NA	TRBJ1-6	NA	CAWSEGLSHSPLHF	TGTGCCTGGAGTGAGGGGCTATCGCATTCACCCCTCCACTTT
12	TRBV29-1	NA	TRBJ1-2	TRBD1	CSVLTGGSGYTF	TGCAGCGTCTTGACAGGGGGTAGTGGCTACACCTTC
14	TRBV3-1/TRBV3-2	NA	TRBJ2-5	NA	CASSGVATLETQYF	TGTGCCAGCAGCGGAGTAGCGACGTTGGAGACCCAGTACTTC
16	TRBV5-1	NA	TRBJ2-5	NA	CASSLAQGSVEETQYF	TGCGCCAGCAGCTTGGCTCAGGGTTCAGTAGAGGAGACCCAGTACTTC
21	TRBV12-5	NA	TRBJ2-2	TRBD1	CASATRHPGQSIFGLGGELFF	TGTGCTAGTGCTACCCGCCACCCGGGACAGTCGATTTTCGGATTAGGCGGGGAGCTGTTTTTT